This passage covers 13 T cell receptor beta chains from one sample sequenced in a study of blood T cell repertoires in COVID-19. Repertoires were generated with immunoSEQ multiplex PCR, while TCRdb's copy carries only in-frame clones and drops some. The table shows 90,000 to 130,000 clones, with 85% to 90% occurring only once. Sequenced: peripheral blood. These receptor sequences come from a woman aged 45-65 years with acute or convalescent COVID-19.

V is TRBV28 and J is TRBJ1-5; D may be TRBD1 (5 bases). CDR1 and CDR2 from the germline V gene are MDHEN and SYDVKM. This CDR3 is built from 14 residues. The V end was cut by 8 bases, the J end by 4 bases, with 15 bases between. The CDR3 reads CASLRNQGNQPQHF. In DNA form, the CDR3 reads TGTGCCAGCCTTAGAAATCAGGGAAATCAGCCCCAGCATTTT.

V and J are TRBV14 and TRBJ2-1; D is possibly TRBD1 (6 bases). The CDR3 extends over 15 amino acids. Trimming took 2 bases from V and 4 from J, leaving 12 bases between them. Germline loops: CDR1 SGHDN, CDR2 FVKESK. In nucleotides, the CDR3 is TGTGCCAGCAGCCAAAGGGGGATCGGTTACAATGAGCAGTTCTTC. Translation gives CASSQRGIGYNEQFF. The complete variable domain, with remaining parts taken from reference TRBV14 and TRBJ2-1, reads EAGVTQFPSHSVIEKGQTVTLRCDPISGHDNLYWYRRVMGKEIKFLLHFVKESKQDESGMPNNRFLAERTGGTYSTLKVQPAELEDSGVYFCASSQRGIGYNEQFFGPGTRLTVL.

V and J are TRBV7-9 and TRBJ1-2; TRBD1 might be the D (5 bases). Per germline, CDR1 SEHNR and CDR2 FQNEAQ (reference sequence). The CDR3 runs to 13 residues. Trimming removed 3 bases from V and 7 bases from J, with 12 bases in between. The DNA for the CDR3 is TGTGCCAGCAGCTTTACCGGGGGAGGTGGCTACACCTTC. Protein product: CASSFTGGGGYTF.

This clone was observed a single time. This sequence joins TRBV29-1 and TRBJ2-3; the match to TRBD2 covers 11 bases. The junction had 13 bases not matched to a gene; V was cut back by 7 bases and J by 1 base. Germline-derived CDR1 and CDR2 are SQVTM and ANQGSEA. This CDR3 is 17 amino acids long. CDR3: CSAQGVAGGPGTDTQYF. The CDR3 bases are TGCAGCGCCCAAGGGGTAGCGGGAGGGCCCGGCACAGATACGCAGTATTTT.

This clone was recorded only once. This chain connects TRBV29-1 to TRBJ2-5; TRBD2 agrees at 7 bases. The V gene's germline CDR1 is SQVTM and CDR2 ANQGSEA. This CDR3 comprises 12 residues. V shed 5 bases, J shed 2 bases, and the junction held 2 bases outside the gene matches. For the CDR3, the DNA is TGCAGCGTTAGGACTAGACAAGAGACCCAGTACTTC. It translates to CSVRTRQETQYF. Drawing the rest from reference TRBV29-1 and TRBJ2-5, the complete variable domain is SAVISQKPSRDICQRGTSLTIQCQVDSQVTMMFWYRQQPGQSLTLIATANQGSEATYESGFVIDKFPISRPNLTFSTLTVSNMSPEDSSIYLCSVRTRQETQYFGPGTRLLVL.

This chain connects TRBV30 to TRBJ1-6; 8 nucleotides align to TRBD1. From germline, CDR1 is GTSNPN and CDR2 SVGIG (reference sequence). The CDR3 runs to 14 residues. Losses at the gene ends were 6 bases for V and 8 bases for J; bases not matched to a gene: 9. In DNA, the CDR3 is TGTGCCTGCCTATACAGGGGGTGGGATTCACCCCTCCACTTT. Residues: CACLYRGWDSPLHF.

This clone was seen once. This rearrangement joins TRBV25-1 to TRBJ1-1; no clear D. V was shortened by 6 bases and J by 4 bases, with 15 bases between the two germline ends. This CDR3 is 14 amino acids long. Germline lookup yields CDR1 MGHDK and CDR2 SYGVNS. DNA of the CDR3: TGTGCCAGCAGCCGCCATGAGTCCGGCACTGAAGCTTTCTTT. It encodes CASSRHESGTEAFF.

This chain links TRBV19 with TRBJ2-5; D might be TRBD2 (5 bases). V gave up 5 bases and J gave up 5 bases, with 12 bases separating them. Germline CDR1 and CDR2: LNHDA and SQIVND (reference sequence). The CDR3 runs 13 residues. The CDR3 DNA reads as TGTGCCAGTAGTGCCCCGGGAAGGGAGACCCAGTACTTC. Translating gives CASSAPGRETQYF.

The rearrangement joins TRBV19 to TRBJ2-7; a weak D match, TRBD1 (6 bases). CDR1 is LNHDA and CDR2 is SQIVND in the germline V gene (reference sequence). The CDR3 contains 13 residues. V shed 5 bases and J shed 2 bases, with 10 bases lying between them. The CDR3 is CASSGTTTYEQYF. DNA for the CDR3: TGTGCCAGTAGTGGGACAACTACCTACGAGCAGTACTTC. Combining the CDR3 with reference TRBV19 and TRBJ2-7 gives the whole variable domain DGGITQSPKYLFRKEGQNVTLSCEQNLNHDAMYWYRQDPGQGLRLIYYSQIVNDFQKGDIAEGYSVSREKKESFPLTVTSAQKNPTAFYLCASSGTTTYEQYFGPGTRLTVT.

CDR3: CAWRPGLANNEQFF. The CDR3 nucleotides read TGTGCCTGGAGACCGGGACTAGCGAACAATGAGCAGTTCTTC. J is TRBJ2-1 and V is TRBV30; 10 bases align to TRBD2. Trimming removed 3 bases from V and 5 bases from J; junction bases left unmatched: 4. Germline CDR1 GTSNPN, CDR2 SVGIG (reference sequence). The CDR3 covers 14 residues.

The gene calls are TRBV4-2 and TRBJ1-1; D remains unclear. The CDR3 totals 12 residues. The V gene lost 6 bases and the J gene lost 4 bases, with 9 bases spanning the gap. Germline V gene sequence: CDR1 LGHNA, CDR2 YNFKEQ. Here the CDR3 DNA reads TGTGCCAGCAGGCGGGCGGGCACTGAAGCTTTCTTT. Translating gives CASRRAGTEAFF.

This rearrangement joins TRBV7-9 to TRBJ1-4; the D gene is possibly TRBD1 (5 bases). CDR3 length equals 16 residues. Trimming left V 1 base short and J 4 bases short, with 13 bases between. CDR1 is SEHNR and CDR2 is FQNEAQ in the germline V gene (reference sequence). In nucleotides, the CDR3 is TGTGCCAGCAGCTTAGAAAGGCAGGGAAGTAATGAAAAACTGTTTTTT. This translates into CASSLERQGSNEKLFF.

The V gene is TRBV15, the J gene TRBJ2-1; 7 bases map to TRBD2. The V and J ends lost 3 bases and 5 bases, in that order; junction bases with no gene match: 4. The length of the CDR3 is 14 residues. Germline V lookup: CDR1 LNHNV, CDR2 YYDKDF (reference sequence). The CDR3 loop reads CATSRGGVDNEQFF. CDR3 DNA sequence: TGTGCCACCAGCAGGGGAGGGGTGGACAATGAGCAGTTCTTC.